This T cell receptor beta chain was documented in a study of regulatory T cells in long-lasting Graves disease. This clonotype occurred many times. The J segment lost 6 bases and the V segment lost 4 bases, leaving 11 bases of the junction unmatched. This CDR3 has 16 residues. Per the germline V gene, CDR1 is LNHNV and CDR2 is YYDKDF (reference sequence). Time point noted: newly diagnosed GD, antithyroid drugs for less than 3 months. Isolated PBMC RNA provided the starting material for the TCR library. In building TCR beta libraries, iRepertoire HTBI primers were used together with Arm-PCR of CDR3 regions. MiXCR, run by TCRdb on the multiplex PCR reads, gives a single entry per CDR3 protein. The sample yields some 490,000 distinct CDR3 sequences, approximately 12% seen once. The same data also contributed to another study, on T cells in Graves' hyperthyroidism and ophthalmopathy.

The sample in question was peripheral blood mononuclear cells (PBMCs), obtained at new diagnosis, from a patient treated with antithyroid drugs. The chain carries TRBV15 and TRBJ1-4; 7 bases line up with TRBD1. This receptor was taken from a young woman with Graves disease. In DNA form, the CDR3 reads TGTGCCACCAGCACAACGACAGGGAGTCAACATGAAAAACTGTTTTTT. It codes for CATSTTTGSQHEKLFF. Filled out from reference TRBV15 and TRBJ1-4, the complete variable domain reads DAMVIQNPRYQVTQFGKPVTLSCSQTLNHNVMYWYQQKSSQAPKLLFHYYDKDFNNEADTPDNFQSRRPNTSFCFLDIRSPGLGDTAMYLCATSTTTGSQHEKLFFGSGTQLSVL.